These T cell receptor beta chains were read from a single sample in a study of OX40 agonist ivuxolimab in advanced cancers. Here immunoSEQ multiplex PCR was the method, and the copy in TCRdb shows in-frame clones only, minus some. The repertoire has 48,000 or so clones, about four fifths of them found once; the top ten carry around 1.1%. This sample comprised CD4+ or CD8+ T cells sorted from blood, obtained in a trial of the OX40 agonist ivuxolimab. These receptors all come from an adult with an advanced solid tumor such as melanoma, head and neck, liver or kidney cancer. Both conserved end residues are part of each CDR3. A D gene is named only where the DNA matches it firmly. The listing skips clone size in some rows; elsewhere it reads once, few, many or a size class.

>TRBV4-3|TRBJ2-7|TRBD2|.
CASSQGWGGRASYEQYF
TGCGCCAGCAGCCAAGGGTGGGGCGGGAGGGCGTCCTACGAGCAGTACTTC
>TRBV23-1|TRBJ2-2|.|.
CASSRGGSGRTGELFF
TGCGCCAGCTCGAGAGGAGGGAGTGGGAGAACCGGGGAGCTGTTTTTT
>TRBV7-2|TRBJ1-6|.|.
CASSPGQSYNSPLHF
TGTGCCAGCAGTCCCGGACAGTCTTATAATTCACCCCTCCACTTT
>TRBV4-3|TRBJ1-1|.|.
CASSQDRRWTEAFF
TGCGCCAGCAGCCAAGACCGGAGGTGGACTGAAGCTTTCTTT
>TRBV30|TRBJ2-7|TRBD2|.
CAWNSGGGYEQYF
TGTGCCTGGAATAGCGGGGGGGGCTACGAGCAGTACTTC
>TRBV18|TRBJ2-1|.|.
CASSLNGHNEQFF
TGTGCCAGCTCACTAAATGGACACAATGAGCAGTTCTTC
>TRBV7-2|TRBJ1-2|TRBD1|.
CASSLGGTGEGKGYTF
TGTGCCAGCAGCTTAGGAGGGACAGGGGAGGGCAAGGGCTACACCTTC
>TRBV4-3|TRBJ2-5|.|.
CASSQAARATQYF
TGCGCCAGCAGCCAAGCTGCGCGGGCGACCCAGTACTTC
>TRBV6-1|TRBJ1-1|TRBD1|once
CASSLKGQLNTEAFF
TGTGCCAGCAGCTTAAAGGGACAGTTGAACACTGAAGCTTTCTTT
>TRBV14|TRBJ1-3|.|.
CASSQDRAVTGNTIYF
TGTGCCAGCAGCCAAGACAGGGCGGTGACGGGAAACACCATATATTTT
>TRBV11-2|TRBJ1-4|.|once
CASSRRDGDEKLFF
TGTGCCAGCAGCCGCCGGGACGGCGATGAAAAACTGTTTTTT
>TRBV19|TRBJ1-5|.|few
CASGSGGRPQHF
TGTGCCAGTGGCTCGGGGGGTAGACCCCAGCATTTT
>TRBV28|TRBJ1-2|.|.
CASSLATGPRGYTF
TGTGCCAGCAGTTTAGCGACAGGACCAAGGGGCTACACCTTC
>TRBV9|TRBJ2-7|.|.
CASSVEAAWNDEQYF
TGTGCCAGCAGCGTAGAGGCAGCGTGGAACGACGAGCAGTACTTC
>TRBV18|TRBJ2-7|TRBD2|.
CASSPELAGGAHEQYF
TGTGCCAGCTCCCCGGAACTAGCGGGGGGCGCACACGAGCAGTACTTC
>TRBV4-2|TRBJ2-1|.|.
CASSQDLGDKTFF
TGTGCCAGCAGCCAAGATTTGGGGGACAAGACGTTCTTC
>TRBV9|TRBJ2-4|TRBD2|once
CASSASGTRFDIQYF
TGTGCCAGCAGCGCCTCCGGGACTAGATTTGACATTCAGTACTTC
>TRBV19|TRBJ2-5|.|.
CASSISQETQYF
TGTGCCAGTAGTATCTCGCAGGAGACCCAGTACTTC
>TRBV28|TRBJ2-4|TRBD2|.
CASSPGGRNIQYF
TGTGCCAGCAGTCCGGGGGGGAGAAACATTCAGTACTTC
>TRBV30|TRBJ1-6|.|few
CAWSPRYDSPLHF
TGTGCCTGGAGTCCCCGGTATGATTCACCCCTCCACTTT
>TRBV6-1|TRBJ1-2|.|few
CASMPSPNYGYTF
TGTGCCAGCATGCCGTCGCCTAACTATGGCTACACCTTC
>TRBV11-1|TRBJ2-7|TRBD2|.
CASSLGLAARDEQYF
TGTGCCAGCAGTCTGGGACTAGCGGCGAGAGACGAGCAGTACTTC
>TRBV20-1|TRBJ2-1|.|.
CSARLNEQFF
TGCAGTGCTAGACTCAATGAGCAGTTCTTC
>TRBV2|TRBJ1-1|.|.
CASSEQLVNTEAFF
TGTGCCAGCAGTGAACAGTTGGTGAACACTGAAGCTTTCTTT
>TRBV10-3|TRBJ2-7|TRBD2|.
CAIRDSGRGNEQYF
TGTGCCATCAGGGATAGCGGGAGGGGCAACGAGCAGTACTTC
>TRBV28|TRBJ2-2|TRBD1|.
CASSQDRTGGEYTGELFF
TGTGCCAGCAGTCAAGATCGGACAGGGGGCGAGTACACCGGGGAGCTGTTTTTT
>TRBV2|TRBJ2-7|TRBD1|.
CASSSGTGAYEQYF
TGTGCCAGCAGCTCAGGGACAGGCGCTTACGAGCAGTACTTC
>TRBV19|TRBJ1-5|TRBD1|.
CASRSGTGSLAPQHF
TGTGCCAGTAGAAGTGGGACAGGGAGTCTAGCGCCCCAGCATTTT
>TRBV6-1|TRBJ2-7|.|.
CASSASVGQGWEQYF
TGTGCCAGCAGTGCCTCCGTCGGTCAAGGGTGGGAGCAGTACTTC
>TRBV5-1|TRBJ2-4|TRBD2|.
CASSTGLADPYIQYF
TGCGCCAGCAGCACCGGACTAGCCGACCCTTACATTCAGTACTTC
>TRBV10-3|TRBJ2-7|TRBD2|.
CAISDWEPSGVGQQYF
TGTGCCATCAGTGACTGGGAGCCTAGCGGGGTCGGACAGCAGTACTTC
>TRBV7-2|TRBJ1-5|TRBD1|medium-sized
CASSTGQGRPQHF
TGTGCCAGCAGCACGGGACAGGGAAGGCCCCAGCATTTT
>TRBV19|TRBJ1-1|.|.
CASSMGGTEAFF
TGTGCCAGTAGTATGGGAGGCACTGAAGCTTTCTTT
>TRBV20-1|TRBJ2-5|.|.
CSARGWETQYF
TGCAGTGCTAGAGGTTGGGAGACCCAGTACTTC
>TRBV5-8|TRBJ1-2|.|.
CASSLSLKINYGYTF
TGTGCCAGCAGCTTGTCCCTTAAGATCAACTATGGCTACACCTTC
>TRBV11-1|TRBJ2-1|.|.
CASSTTAGWENNEQFF
TGTGCCAGCAGCACCACCGCAGGGTGGGAGAACAATGAGCAGTTCTTC
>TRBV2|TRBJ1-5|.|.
CASSEGSRDQPQHF
TGTGCCAGCAGTGAAGGGTCGAGGGATCAGCCCCAGCATTTT
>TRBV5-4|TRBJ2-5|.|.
CASSSLGGQETQYF
TGTGCCAGCAGCTCCCTAGGGGGGCAAGAGACCCAGTACTTC